This T cell receptor (beta chain) derives from a study of blood T cell repertoires in COVID-19. Study summary: The samples span acute and convalescent COVID-19 from the United States, Italy and Spain. PBMCs, B-cell-depleted T cells, or T cells provided the cDNA or gDNA that made up the material.

Trimming stripped 0 bases from V and 8 bases from J, with 14 bases between. CDR1 and CDR2 (germline): SGHDT, YYEEEE. There are 14 residues in the CDR3. In the authors' methods: The assay estimated nucleated cells by amplifying reference gene primers. Clones were sequenced by immunoSEQ multiplex PCR, and TCRdb holds only the in-frame ones, with some missing. D and trimming come from the DNA, and the V and J calls and clone size come from that table. The repertoire holds about 34,000 clones, with 90% as singletons. The J gene is TRBJ1-2, the V gene TRBV5-6; D possibly corresponds to TRBD1 (6 bases). The sequence came from a man older than 75 with acute or convalescent COVID-19. Sequences were obtained from peripheral blood. The DNA for the CDR3 is TGTGCCAGCAGCTTGGCGGCAGGGGAAGGCGGCTACACCTTC. It specifies CASSLAAGEGGYTF.